This T cell receptor (beta chain) derives from a study of human T cells and chemical hapten exposure. Looked up from germline, CDR1 is MDHEN and CDR2 is SYDVKM. This CDR3 comprises 13 residues. Deletions cut 10 bases from V and 1 base from J, with 14 bases between. Time point of the sample: pre-sensitization, week 0. Described treatment: therapeutic diphenylcyclopropenone sensitization with weekly scalp DPC. Unseparated into fractions, whole blood served as the source from which total RNA was extracted. Study-level findings and limits: Expanded TCR sets contained significantly more large CDR3 similarity clusters than controls. Sensitizing to DPC left TCRs with a frequency above 1 in 1000 unaltered.

TCRdb called the RACE reads again in MiXCR, with one record for every CDR3 protein. Of about 93,000 distinct CDR3 sequences in the sample, over 6.5% were seen once. Comments on this clonotype: Its antigen is not identified.

The chain recombines TRBV28 with TRBJ2-7, with D possibly being TRBD1 (6 bases). The material was whole blood, obtained in connection with sensitization to the hapten diphenylcyclopropenone (DPC). The source is a man aged 35 to 55 with alopecia areata. Some clones in this sample may be carry-over from other donors' samples. The CDR3 bases are TGTGCCACCTTGCCGGGACAATCCTACGAGCAGTACTTC. The encoded protein is CATLPGQSYEQYF.